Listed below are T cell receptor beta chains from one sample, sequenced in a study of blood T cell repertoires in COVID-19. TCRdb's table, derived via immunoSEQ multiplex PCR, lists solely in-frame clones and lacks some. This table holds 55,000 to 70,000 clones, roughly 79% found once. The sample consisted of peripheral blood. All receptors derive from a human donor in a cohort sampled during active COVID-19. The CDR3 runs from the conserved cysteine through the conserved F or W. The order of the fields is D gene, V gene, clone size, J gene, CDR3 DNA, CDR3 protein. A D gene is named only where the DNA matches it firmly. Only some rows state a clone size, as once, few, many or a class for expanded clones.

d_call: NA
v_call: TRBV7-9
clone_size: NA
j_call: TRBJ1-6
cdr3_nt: TGTGCCAGCAGCCGCGCCTCTACAGAACCCCTCCACTTT
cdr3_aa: CASSRASTEPLHF

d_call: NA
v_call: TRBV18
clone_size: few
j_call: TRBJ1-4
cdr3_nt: TGTGCCAGCTCACCACAAGGCGGGGCGCCCAATGAAAAACTGTTTTTT
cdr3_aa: CASSPQGGAPNEKLFF

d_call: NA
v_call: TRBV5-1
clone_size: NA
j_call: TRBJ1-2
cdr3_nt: TGCGCCAGCAGCTTGGAGACAGTTCTTTATGGCTACACCTTC
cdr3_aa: CASSLETVLYGYTF

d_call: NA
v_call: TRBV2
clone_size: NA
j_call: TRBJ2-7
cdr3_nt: TGTGCCAGCAGTGTTAGGGAGCACTCCTACGAGCAGTACTTC
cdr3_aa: CASSVREHSYEQYF

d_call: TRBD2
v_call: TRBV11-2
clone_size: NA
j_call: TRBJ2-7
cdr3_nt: TGTGCCAGCAGCTTGGTTTCCAGCGGGATAGTGGGCTACGAGCAGTACTTC
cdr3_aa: CASSLVSSGIVGYEQYF

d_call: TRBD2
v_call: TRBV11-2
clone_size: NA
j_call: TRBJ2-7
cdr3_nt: TGTGCCAGCAGCTTATTTAGCGGGGGATCCTACGAGCAGTACTTC
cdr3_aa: CASSLFSGGSYEQYF

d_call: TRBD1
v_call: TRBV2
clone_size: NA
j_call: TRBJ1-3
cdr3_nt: TGTGCCAGCCGTACAGGGGCCGGAAACACCATATATTTT
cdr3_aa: CASRTGAGNTIYF

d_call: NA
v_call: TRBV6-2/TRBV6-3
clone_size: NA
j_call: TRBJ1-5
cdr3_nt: TGTGCCAGCAGTTACGCGGGACGGAATAGCAATCAGCCCCAGCATTTT
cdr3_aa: CASSYAGRNSNQPQHF

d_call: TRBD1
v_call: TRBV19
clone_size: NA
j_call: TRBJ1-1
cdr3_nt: TGTGCCAGTAGTGCTCCCAGGGGGCCTATGAACACTGAAGCTTTCTTT
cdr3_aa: CASSAPRGPMNTEAFF

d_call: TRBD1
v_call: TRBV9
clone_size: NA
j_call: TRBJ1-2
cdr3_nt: TGTGCCAGCAGCGTGGGGACAGGGTCCGGCTACACCTTC
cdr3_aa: CASSVGTGSGYTF

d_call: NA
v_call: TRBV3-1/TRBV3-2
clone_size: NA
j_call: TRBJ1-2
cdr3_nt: TGTGCCAGCAGCCAAGCGGACGGGACAAACTATGGCTACACCTTC
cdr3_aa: CASSQADGTNYGYTF

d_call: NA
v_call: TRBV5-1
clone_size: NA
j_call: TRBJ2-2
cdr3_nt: TGCGCCAGCAGCTTGGCCGTAGCCTTTCCCGGGGAGCTGTTTTTT
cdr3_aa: CASSLAVAFPGELFF

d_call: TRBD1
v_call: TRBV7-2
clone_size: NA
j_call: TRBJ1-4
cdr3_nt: TGTGCCAGCAGCCCCCGTCAGGGGGCGAAGGAAAAACTGTTTTTT
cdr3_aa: CASSPRQGAKEKLFF

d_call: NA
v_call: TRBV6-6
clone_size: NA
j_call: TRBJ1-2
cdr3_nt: TGTGCCAGCAGGTCGGTGGAAGACTACGGTGGCTACACCTTC
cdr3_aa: CASRSVEDYGGYTF

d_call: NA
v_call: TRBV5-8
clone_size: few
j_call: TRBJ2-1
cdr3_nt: TGTGCCAGCAGCCCAATCCTATTCGCGGGGGCCGTAAATGAGCAGTTCTTC
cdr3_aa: CASSPILFAGAVNEQFF

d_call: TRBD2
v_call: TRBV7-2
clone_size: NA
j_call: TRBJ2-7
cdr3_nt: TGTGCCAGCAGCATAACCGGGACTAGCGCCCAAGAGCAGTACTTC
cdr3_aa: CASSITGTSAQEQYF

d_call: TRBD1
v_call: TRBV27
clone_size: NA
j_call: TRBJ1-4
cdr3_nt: TGTGCCAGCAGGACAGGGGTTACTAATGAAAAACTGTTTTTT
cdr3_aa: CASRTGVTNEKLFF

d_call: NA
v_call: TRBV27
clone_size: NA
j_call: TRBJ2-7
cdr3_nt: TGTGCCAGCAGTTTGGTCCTATCCTACGAGCAGTACTTC
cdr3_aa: CASSLVLSYEQYF

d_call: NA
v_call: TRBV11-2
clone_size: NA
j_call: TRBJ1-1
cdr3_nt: TGTGCCAGCAAGATAACCGGGGTGTTGAACACTGAAGCTTTCTTT
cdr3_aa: CASKITGVLNTEAFF

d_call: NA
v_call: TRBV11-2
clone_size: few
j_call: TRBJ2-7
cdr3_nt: TGTGCCAGCAGCTTAGCGGGGTCCTACGAGCAGTACTTC
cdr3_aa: CASSLAGSYEQYF

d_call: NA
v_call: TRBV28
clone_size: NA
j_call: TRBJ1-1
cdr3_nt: TGTGCCAGCAGTCCCTCGTCTGGGAGGCGGGACACTGAAGCTTTCTTT
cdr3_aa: CASSPSSGRRDTEAFF

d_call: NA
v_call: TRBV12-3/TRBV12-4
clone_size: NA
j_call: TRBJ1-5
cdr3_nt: TGTGCCAGCAGTTTCTCTGTCCCTCAGCCCCAGCATTTT
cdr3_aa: CASSFSVPQPQHF

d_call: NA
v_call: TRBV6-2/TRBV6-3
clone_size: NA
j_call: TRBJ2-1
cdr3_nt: TGTGCCAGCAGCCCCCTCCGCGGGAATGAGCAGTTCTTC
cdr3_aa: CASSPLRGNEQFF

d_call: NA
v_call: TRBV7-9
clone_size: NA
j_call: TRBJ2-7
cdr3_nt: TGTGCCAGCAGCTCCTGGACAGAGAACTACGAGCAGTACTTC
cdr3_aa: CASSSWTENYEQYF

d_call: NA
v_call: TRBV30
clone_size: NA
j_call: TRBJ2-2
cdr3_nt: TGTGCCTGGAGTAAACAGGGGAACACCGGGGAGCTGTTTTTT
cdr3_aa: CAWSKQGNTGELFF

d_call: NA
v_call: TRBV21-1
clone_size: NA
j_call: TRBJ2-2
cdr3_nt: TGTGCCAGCAGCAAAGAGGAGACAGACTCAACGAACACCGGGGAGCTGTTTTTT
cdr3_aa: CASSKEETDSTNTGELFF

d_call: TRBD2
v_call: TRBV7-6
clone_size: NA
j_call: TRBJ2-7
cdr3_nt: TGTGCCAGCAGCACTAATCCGGGACTAGCGGGGCTTACCTACGAGCAGTACTTC
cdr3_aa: CASSTNPGLAGLTYEQYF

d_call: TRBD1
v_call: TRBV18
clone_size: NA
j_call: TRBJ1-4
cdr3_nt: TGTGCCAGCACCGGACAGGGGCGGACTAATGAAAAACTGTTTTTT
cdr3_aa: CASTGQGRTNEKLFF

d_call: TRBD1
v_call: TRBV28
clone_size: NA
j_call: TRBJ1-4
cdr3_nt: TGTGCCAGCAGTCTAGGGACAGGGGCGCAAGATGAAAAACTGTTTTTT
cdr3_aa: CASSLGTGAQDEKLFF

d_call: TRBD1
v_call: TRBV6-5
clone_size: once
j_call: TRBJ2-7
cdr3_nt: TGTGCCAGCAGTTACTCGTCCGGGACAGGGGGCTACGAGCAGTACTTC
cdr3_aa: CASSYSSGTGGYEQYF